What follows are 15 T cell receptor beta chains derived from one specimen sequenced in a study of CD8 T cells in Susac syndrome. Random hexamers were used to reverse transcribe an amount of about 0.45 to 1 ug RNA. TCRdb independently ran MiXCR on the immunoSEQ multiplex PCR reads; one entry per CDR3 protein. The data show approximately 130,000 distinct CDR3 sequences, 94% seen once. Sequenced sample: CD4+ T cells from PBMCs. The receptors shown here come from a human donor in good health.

The chain's CDR3 is CASSFDPTNEKLFF. CDR3 DNA sequence: TGTGCCAGCAGCTTCGATCCAACTAATGAAAAACTGTTTTTT. The V call is TRBV7-6, the J call TRBJ1-4; D gene uncertain. The CDR3 runs to 14 residues. Deletions cut 3 bases from V and 0 bases from J, with 5 bases between. CDR1 SGHVS and CDR2 FNYEAQ come from the germline V gene.

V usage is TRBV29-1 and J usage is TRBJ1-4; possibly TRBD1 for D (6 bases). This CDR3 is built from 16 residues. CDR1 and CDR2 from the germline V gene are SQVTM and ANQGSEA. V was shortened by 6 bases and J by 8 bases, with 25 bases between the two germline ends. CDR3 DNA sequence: TGCAGCGTCGCCTTATTCCGTGGGGGGCAACGGGAAAAACTGTTTTTT. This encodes CSVALFRGGQREKLFF. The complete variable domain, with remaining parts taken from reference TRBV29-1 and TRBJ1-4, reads SAVISQKPSRDICQRGTSLTIQCQVDSQVTMMFWYRQQPGQSLTLIATANQGSEATYESGFVIDKFPISRPNLTFSTLTVSNMSPEDSSIYLCSVALFRGGQREKLFFGSGTQLSVL.

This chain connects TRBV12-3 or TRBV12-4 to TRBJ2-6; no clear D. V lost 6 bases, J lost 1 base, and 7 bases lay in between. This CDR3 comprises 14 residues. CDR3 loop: CASRASSGANVLTF. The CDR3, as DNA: TGTGCCAGCAGAGCAAGTTCTGGGGCCAACGTCCTGACTTTC.

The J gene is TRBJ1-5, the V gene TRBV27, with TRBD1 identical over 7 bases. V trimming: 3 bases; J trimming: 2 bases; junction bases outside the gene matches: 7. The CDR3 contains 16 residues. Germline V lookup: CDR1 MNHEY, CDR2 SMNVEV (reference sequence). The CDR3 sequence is CASSLGGGAGNQPQHF. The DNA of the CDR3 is TGTGCCAGCAGTTTGGGAGGGGGCGCGGGCAATCAGCCCCAGCATTTT.

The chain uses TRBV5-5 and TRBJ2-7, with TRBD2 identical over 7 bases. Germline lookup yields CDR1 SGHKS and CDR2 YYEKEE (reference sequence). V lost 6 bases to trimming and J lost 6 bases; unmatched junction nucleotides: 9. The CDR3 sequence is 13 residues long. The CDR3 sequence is CASTRGGGGEQYF. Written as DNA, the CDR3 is TGTGCCAGCACACGCGGCGGGGGTGGCGAGCAGTACTTC.

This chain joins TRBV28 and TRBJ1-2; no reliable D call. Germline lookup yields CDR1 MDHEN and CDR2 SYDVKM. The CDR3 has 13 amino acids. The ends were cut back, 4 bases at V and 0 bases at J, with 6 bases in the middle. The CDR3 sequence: CASSSETNYGYTF. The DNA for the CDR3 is TGTGCCAGCAGTTCCGAGACTAACTATGGCTACACCTTC.

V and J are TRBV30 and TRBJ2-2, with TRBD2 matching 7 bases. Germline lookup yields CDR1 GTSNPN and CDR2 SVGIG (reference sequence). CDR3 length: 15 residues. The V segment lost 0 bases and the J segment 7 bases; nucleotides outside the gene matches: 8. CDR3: CAWSVGGSVDGELFF. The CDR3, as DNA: TGTGCCTGGAGTGTTGGCGGGAGTGTTGACGGGGAGCTGTTTTTT.

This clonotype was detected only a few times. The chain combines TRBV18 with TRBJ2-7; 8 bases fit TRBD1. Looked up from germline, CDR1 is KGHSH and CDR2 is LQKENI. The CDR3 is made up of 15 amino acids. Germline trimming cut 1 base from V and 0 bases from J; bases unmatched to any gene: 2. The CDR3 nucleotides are TGTGCCAGCTCACCACGGACAGGGAGCTCCTACGAGCAGTACTTC. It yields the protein CASSPRTGSSYEQYF.

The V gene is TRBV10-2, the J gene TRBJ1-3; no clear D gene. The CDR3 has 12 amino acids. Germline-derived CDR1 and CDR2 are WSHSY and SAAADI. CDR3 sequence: CASRDPRGTIYF. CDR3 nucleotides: TGCGCAAGCCGAGACCCTCGAGGCACCATATATTTT.

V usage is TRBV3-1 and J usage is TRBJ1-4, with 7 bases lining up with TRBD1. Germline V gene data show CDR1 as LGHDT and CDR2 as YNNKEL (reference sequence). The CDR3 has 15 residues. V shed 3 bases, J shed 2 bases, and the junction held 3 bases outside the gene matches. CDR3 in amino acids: CASSHPTGTNEKLFF. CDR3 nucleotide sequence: TGTGCCAGCAGCCACCCGACAGGGACTAATGAAAAACTGTTTTTT.

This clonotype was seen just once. The CDR3 region has the DNA TGCAGCGTTGATTCCGGGGGAGCTGGAAACACCATATATTTT. Amino acid sequence: CSVDSGGAGNTIYF. This chain links TRBV29-1 with TRBJ1-3; tentative D call: TRBD1 (5 bases). The V gene lost 3 bases and the J gene lost 2 bases, with 11 bases spanning the gap. Per the germline V gene, CDR1 is SQVTM and CDR2 is ANQGSEA. The CDR3 is made up of 14 amino acids.

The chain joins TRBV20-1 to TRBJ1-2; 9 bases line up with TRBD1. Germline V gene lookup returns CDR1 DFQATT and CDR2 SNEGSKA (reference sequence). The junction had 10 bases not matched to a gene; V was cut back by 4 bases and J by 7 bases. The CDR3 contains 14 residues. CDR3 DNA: TGCAGTGCTATGACCGGGACAGGGTTCGGTGGCTACACCTTC. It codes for CSAMTGTGFGGYTF.

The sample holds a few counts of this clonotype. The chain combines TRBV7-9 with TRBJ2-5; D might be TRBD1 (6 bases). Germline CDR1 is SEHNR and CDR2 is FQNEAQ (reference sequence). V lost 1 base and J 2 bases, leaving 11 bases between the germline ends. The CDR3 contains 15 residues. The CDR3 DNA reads TGTGCCAGCAGCTTAGTCCCCGGGACACAAGAGACCCAGTACTTC. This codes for CASSLVPGTQETQYF.

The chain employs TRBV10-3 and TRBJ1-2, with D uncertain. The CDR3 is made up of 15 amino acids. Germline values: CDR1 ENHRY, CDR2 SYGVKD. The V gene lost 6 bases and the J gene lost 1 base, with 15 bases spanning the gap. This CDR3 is CAIREPTAFNYGYTF. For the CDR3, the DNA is TGTGCCATCAGAGAACCCACAGCTTTTAACTATGGCTACACCTTC.

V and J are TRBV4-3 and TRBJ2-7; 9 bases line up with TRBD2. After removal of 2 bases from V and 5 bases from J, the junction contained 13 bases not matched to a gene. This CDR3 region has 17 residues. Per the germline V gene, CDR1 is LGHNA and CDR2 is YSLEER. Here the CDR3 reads CASSQNPPLAGRNEQYF. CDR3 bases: TGCGCCAGCAGCCAAAATCCACCGCTAGCGGGACGAAACGAGCAGTACTTC.